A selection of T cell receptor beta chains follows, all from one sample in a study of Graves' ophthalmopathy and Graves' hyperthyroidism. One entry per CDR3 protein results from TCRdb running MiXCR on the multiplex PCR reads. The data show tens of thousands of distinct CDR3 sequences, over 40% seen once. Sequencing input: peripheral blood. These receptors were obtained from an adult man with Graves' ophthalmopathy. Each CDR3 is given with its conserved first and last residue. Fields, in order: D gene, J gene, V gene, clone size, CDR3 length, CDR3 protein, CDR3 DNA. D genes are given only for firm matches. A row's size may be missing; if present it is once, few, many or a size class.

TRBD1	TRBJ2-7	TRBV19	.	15	CASSTTGTGGYEQYF	TGTGCCAGTAGTACAACCGGGACAGGGGGTTACGAGCAGTACTTC
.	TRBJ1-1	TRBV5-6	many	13	CASSMVGDTEAFF	TGTGCCAGCAGCATGGTGGGGGACACTGAAGCTTTCTTT
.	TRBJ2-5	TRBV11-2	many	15	CASSSWTENQETQYF	TGTGCCAGCAGCTCTTGGACAGAAAACCAAGAGACCCAGTACTTC
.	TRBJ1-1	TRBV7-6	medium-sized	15	CASSLTQGMNTEAFF	TGTGCCAGCAGCTTAACCCAGGGCATGAACACTGAAGCTTTCTTT
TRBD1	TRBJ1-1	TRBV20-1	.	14	CSASGTGGGIEAFF	TGCAGTGCTTCCGGGACAGGGGGCGGGATTGAAGCTTTCTTT
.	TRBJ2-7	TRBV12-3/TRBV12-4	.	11	CDSSLVVEQYF	TGTGACAGCAGTTTGGTTGTTGAGCAGTACTTC
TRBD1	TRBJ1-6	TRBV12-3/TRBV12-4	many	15	CASSKRDSFNSPLHF	TGTGCCAGCAGTAAACGGGACAGTTTTAATTCACCCCTCCACTTT
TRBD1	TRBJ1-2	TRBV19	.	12	CASSPGTGGYTF	TGTGCCAGTAGTCCGGGGACAGGTGGCTACACCTTC
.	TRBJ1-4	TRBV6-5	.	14	CASSAERGNEKLFF	TGTGCCAGCAGTGCTGAGCGGGGTAATGAAAAACTGTTTTTT
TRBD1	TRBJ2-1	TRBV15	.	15	CATSGYRGQYNEQFF	TGTGCCACCAGCGGCTACAGGGGGCAATACAATGAGCAGTTCTTC
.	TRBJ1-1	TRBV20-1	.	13	CSARDPLGTEAFF	TGCAGTGCTAGAGATCCCCTAGGCACTGAAGCTTTCTTT
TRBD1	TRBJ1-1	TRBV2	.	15	CASSANRGVNTEAFF	TGTGCCAGCAGCGCAAACAGGGGAGTGAACACTGAAGCTTTCTTC
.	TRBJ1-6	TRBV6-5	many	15	CASSYKGSYNSPLHF	TGTGCCAGCAGTTACAAAGGAAGTTATAATTCACCCCTCCACTTT
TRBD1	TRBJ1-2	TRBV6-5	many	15	CASRSQGRRNYGYTF	TGTGCCAGCAGATCACAGGGGAGGCGAAACTATGGCTACACCTTC